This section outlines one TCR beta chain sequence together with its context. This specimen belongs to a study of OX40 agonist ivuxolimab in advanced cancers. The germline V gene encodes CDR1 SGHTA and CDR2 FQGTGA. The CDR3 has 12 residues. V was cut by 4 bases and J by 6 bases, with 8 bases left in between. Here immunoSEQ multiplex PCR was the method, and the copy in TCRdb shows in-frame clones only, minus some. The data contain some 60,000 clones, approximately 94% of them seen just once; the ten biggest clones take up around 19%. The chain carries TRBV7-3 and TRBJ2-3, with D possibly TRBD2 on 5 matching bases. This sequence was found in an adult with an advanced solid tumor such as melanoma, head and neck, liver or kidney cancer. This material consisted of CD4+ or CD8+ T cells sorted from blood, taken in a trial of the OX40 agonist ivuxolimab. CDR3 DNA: TGTGCCAGCAGCTCAAGAGGGGATACGCAGTATTTT. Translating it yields CASSSRGDTQYF.